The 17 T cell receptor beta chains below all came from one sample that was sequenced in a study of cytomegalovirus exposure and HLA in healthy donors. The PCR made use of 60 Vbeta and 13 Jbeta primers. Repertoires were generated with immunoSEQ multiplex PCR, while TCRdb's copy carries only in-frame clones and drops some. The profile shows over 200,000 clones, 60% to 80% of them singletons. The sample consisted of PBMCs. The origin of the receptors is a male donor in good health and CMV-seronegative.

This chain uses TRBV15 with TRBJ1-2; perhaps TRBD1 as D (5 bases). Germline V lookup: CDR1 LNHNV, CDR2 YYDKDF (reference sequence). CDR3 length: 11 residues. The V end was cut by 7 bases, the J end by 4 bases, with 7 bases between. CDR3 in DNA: TGTGCCACCACAGGGTCCTATGGCTACACCTTC. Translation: CATTGSYGYTF.

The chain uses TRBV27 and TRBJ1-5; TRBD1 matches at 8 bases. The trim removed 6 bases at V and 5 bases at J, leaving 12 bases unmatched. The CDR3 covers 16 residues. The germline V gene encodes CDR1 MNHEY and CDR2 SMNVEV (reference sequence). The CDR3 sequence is CASSPARKQGDQPQHF. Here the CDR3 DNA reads TGTGCCAGCAGCCCAGCTAGAAAACAGGGGGATCAGCCCCAGCATTTT.

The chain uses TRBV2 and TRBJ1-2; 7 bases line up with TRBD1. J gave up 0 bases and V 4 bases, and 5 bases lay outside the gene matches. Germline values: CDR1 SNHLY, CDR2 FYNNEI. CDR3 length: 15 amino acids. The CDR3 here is CASSARGQSNYGYTF. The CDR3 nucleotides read TGTGCCAGCAGTGCACGGGGACAGTCTAACTATGGCTACACCTTC.

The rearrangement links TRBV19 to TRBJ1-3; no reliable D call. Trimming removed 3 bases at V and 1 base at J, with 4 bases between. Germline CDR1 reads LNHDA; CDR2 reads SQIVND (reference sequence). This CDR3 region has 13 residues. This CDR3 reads CASSILSGNTIYF. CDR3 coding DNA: TGTGCCAGTAGTATCTTATCTGGAAACACCATATATTTT.

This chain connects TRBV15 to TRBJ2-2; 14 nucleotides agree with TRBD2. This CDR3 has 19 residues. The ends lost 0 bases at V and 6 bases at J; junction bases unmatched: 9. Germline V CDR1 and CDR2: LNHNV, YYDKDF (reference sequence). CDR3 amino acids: CATSRDSGAGLAGAGELFF. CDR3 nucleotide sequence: TGTGCCACCAGCAGAGATAGCGGGGCGGGACTAGCGGGGGCCGGGGAGCTGTTTTTT. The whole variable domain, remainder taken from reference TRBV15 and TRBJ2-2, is DAMVIQNPRYQVTQFGKPVTLSCSQTLNHNVMYWYQQKSSQAPKLLFHYYDKDFNNEADTPDNFQSRRPNTSFCFLDIRSPGLGDTAMYLCATSRDSGAGLAGAGELFFGEGSRLTVL.

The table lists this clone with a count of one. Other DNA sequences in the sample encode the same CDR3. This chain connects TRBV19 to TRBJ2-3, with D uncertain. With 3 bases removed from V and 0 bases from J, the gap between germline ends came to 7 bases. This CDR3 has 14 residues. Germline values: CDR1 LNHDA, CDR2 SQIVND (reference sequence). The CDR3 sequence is CASSIPGSTDTQYF. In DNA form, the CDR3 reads TGTGCCAGTAGTATTCCCGGTAGCACAGATACGCAGTATTTT. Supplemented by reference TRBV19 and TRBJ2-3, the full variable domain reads DGGITQSPKYLFRKEGQNVTLSCEQNLNHDAMYWYRQDPGQGLRLIYYSQIVNDFQKGDIAEGYSVSREKKESFPLTVTSAQKNPTAFYLCASSIPGSTDTQYFGPGTRLTVL.

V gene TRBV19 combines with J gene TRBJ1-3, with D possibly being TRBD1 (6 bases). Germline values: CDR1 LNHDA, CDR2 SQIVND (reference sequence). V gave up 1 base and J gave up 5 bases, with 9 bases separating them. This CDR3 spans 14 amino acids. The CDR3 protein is CASSIATGRNTIYF. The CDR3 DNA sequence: TGTGCCAGTAGTATAGCCACAGGGCGAAACACCATATATTTT. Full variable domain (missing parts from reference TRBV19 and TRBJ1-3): DGGITQSPKYLFRKEGQNVTLSCEQNLNHDAMYWYRQDPGQGLRLIYYSQIVNDFQKGDIAEGYSVSREKKESFPLTVTSAQKNPTAFYLCASSIATGRNTIYFGEGSWLTVV.

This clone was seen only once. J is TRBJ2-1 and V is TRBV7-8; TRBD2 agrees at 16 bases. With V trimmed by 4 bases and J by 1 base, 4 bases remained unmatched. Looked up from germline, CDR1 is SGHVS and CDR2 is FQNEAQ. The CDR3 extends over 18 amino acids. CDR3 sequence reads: CASSSGLAGGQSYNEQFF. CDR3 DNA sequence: TGTGCCAGCAGCTCGGGACTAGCGGGGGGGCAGTCCTACAATGAGCAGTTCTTC.

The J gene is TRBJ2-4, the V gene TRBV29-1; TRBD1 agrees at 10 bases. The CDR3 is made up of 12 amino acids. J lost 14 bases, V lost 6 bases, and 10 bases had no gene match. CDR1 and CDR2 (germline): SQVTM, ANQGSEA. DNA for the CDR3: TGCAGCGTCCAGGGACAGGGGATAGAGGAGTACTTC. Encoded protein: CSVQGQGIEEYF.

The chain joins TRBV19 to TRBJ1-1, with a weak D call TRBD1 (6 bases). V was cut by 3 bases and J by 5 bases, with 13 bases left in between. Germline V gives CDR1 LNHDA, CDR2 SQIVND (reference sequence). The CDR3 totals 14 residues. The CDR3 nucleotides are TGTGCCAGTAGTATCCCCGGGGGGCGTACTGAAGCTTTCTTT. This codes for CASSIPGGRTEAFF.

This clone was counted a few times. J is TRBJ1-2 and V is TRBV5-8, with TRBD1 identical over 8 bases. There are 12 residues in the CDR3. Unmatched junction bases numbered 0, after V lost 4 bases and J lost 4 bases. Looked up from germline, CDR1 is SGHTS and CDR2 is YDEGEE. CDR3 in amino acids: CASSGQGYGYTF. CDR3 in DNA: TGTGCCAGCAGCGGACAGGGCTATGGCTACACCTTC.

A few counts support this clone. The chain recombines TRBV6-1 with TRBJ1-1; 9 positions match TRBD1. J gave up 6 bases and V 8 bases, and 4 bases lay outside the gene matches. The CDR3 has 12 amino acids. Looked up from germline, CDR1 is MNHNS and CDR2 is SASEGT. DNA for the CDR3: TGTGCCAGCTGGACAGGGGAATCTGAAGCTTTCTTT. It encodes CASWTGESEAFF.

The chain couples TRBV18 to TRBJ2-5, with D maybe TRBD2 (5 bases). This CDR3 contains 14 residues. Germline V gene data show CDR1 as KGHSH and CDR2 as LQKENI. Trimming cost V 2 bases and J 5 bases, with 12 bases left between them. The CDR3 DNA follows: TGTGCCAGCTCACCAAGTAGCGCCGGGGAGACCCAGTACTTC. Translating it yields CASSPSSAGETQYF.

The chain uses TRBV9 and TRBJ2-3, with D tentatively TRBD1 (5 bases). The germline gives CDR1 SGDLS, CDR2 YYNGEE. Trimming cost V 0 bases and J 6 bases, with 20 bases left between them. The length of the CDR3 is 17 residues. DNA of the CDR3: TGTGCCAGCAGCGTAGGAGTTACGGGCAGGGATAAGGATACGCAGTATTTT. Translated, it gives CASSVGVTGRDKDTQYF.

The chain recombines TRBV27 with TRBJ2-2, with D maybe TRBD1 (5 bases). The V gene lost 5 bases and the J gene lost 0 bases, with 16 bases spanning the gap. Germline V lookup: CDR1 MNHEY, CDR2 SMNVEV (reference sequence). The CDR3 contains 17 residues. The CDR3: CASSPILLTANTGELFF. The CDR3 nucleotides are TGTGCCAGCAGTCCCATCCTCTTGACAGCGAACACCGGGGAGCTGTTTTTT.

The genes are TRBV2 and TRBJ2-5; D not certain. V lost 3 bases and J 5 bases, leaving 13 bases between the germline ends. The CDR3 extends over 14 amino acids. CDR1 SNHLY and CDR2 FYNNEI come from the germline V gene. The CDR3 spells CASSEMFQDETQYF. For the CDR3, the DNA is TGTGCCAGCAGTGAGATGTTCCAGGATGAGACCCAGTACTTC.

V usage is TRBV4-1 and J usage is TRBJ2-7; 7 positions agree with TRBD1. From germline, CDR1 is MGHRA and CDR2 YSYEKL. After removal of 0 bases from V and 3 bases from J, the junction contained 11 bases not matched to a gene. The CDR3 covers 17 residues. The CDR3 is CASSQDPDRARGYEQYF. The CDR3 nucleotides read TGCGCCAGCAGCCAAGATCCAGACAGGGCCCGGGGCTACGAGCAGTACTTC.